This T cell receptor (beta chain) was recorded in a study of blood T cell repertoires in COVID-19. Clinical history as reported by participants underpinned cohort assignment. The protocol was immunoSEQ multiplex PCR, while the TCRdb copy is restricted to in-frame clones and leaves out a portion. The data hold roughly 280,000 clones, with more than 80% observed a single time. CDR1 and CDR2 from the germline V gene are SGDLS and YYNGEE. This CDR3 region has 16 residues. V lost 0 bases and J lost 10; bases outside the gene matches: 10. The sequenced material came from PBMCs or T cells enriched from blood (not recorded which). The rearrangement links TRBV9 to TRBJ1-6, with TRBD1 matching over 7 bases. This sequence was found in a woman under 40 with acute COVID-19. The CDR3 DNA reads TGTGCCAGCAGCGTAGGAGGGGGCAGGGGAGACTCACCCCTCCACTTT. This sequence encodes CASSVGGGRGDSPLHF.